This T cell receptor beta chain was profiled in a study of OX40 agonist ivuxolimab in advanced cancers. Study outcomes and limitations: Both CD4+ and CD8+ T cell populations in blood had undergone clonal expansion by week 6 at 0.1 to 3.0 mg/kg. Nonresponders included some who also had low normalized T-cell clonal expansion.

J lost 7 bases, V lost 0 bases, and 8 bases had no gene match. In germline, CDR1 is SGHDT, CDR2 YYEEEE. The CDR3 is made up of 15 amino acids. Peripheral blood came from all dose cohorts at three timepoints. To note about this clone: Its antigen is unknown.

This table comes from immunoSEQ multiplex PCR, and its TCRdb copy is limited to in-frame clones, with some not included. The sample records some 46,000 clones, 90% to 95% being singletons. The material was CD4+ or CD8+ T cells sorted from blood, obtained in a trial of the OX40 agonist ivuxolimab. The rearrangement links TRBV5-6 to TRBJ2-7, with TRBD2 matching 9 bases. This receptor was identified in an adult with an advanced solid tumor such as melanoma, head and neck, liver or kidney cancer. The CDR3 region is CASSLGLAGVREQYF. DNA of the CDR3: TGTGCCAGCAGCTTGGGGTTAGCGGGAGTCCGAGAGCAGTACTTC.